Given below is one TCR beta chain in context. Its antigen is not identified. This table comes from immunoSEQ multiplex PCR, and its TCRdb copy is limited to in-frame clones, with some not included. The sample has approximately 57,000 clones; approximately 82% are singletons. Trimming removed 5 bases from V and 5 bases from J; junction bases left unmatched: 7. CDR1 and CDR2 from the germline V gene are GTSNPN and SVGIG (reference sequence). The length of the CDR3 is 14 residues. This record comes from a study of radiotherapy plus CTLA-4 blockade in lung cancer. Looking at the study overall: Objective responses were seen in 18% of patients, disease control in approximately 30%.

Whole-study results and caveats: TCR clones of tumor origin grew in blood after radiotherapy plus ipilimumab.

With ipilimumab providing CTLA-4 blockade, focal radiation was administered to patients who had chemo-refractory metastatic non-small-cell lung cancer. This clonotype was obtained from a human donor with non-small cell lung cancer whose response to radiotherapy plus ipilimumab could not be evaluated. V and J are TRBV30 and TRBJ2-1, with 9 bases that match TRBD2. The sequencing used peripheral blood, collected from a patient treated with radiotherapy plus ipilimumab. The CDR3 nucleotides are TGTGCCTGGCGGGCGGGAGGGCCAAACAATGAGCAGTTCTTC. Residues: CAWRAGGPNNEQFF.